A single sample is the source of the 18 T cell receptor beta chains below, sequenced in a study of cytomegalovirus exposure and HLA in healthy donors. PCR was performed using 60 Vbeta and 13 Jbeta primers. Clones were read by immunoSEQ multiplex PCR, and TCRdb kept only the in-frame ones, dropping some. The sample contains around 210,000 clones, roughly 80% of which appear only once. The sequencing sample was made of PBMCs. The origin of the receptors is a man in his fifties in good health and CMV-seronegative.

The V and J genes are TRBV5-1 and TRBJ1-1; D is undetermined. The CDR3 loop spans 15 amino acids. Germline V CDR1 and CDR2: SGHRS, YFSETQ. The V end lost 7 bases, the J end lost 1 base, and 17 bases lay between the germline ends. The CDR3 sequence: CASHIGPPANTEAFF. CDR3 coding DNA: TGCGCCAGCCACATTGGGCCCCCGGCGAACACTGAAGCTTTCTTT. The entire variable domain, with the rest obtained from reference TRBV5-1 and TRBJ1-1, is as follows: KAGVTQTPRYLIKTRGQQVTLSCSPISGHRSVSWYQQTPGQGLQFLFEYFSETQRNKGNFPGRFSGRQFSNSRSEMNVSTLELGDSALYLCASHIGPPANTEAFFGQGTRLTVV.

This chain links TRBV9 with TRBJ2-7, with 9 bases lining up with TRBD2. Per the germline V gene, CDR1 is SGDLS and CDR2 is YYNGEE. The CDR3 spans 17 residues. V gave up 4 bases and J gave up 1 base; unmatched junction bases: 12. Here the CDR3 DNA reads TGTGCCAGCAGCCGCGGTTCTGGCGGGAGGGAATCCTACGAGCAGTACTTC. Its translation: CASSRGSGGRESYEQYF.

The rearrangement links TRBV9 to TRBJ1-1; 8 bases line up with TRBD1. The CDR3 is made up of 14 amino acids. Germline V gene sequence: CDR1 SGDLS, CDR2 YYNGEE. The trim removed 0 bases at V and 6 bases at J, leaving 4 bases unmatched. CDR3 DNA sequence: TGTGCCAGCAGCGTAGACAGGGGGGGACCTGAAGCTTTCTTT. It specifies CASSVDRGGPEAFF.

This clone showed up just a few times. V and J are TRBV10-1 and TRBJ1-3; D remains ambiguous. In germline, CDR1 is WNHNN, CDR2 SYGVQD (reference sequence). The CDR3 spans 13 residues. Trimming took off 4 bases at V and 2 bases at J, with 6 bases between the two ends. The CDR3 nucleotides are TGCGCCAGCAGTGGACTTCCTGGAAACACCATATATTTT. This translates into CASSGLPGNTIYF.

CDR3 sequence reads: CASSSASGSTYEQFF. DNA of the CDR3: TGTGCCAGCAGCTCCGCTAGCGGGAGTACCTATGAGCAGTTCTTC. J is TRBJ2-1 and V is TRBV7-2; 10 positions agree with TRBD2. Germline CDR1 SGHTA, CDR2 FQGNSA. After removal of 4 bases from V and 8 bases from J, the junction contained 8 bases not matched to a gene. The CDR3 consists of 15 residues.

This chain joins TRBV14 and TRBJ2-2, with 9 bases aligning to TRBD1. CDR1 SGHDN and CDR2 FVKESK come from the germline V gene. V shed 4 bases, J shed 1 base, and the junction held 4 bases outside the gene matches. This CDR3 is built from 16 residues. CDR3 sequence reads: CASSPTGQGNTGELFF. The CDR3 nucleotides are TGTGCCAGCAGCCCGACGGGACAGGGGAACACCGGGGAGCTGTTTTTT.

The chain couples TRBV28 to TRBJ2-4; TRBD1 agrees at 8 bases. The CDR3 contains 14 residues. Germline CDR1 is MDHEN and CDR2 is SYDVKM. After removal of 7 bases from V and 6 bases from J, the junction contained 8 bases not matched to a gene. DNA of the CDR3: TGTGCCAGCAACCTGGACAGGGTAGTAAACATTCAGTACTTC. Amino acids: CASNLDRVVNIQYF.

CDR3 amino acids: CASSSLGLAGSNEQFF. The CDR3, as DNA: TGTGCCAGCAGTTCCCTCGGACTAGCGGGGAGCAATGAGCAGTTCTTC. J is TRBJ2-1 and V is TRBV28; 12 nucleotides match TRBD2. This CDR3 is 16 amino acids long. Looked up from germline, CDR1 is MDHEN and CDR2 is SYDVKM. Losses at the gene ends were 4 bases for V and 6 bases for J; bases not matched to a gene: 7.

CDR3 DNA: TGTGCCAGCAGCATCGGACTACCCTACGAGCAGTACTTC. Its translation: CASSIGLPYEQYF. The chain combines TRBV11-2 with TRBJ2-7; D is possibly TRBD2 (6 bases). Germline V gene lookup returns CDR1 SGHAT and CDR2 FQNNGV. V was trimmed by 5 bases and J by 2 bases, leaving 10 bases between them. CDR3 size: 13 residues.

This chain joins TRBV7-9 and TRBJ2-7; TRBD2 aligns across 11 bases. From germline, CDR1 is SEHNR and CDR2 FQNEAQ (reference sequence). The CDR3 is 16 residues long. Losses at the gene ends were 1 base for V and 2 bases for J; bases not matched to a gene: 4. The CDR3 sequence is CASSLVAGGPPYEQYF. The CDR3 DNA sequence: TGTGCCAGCAGCTTAGTAGCGGGAGGGCCCCCCTACGAGCAGTACTTC.

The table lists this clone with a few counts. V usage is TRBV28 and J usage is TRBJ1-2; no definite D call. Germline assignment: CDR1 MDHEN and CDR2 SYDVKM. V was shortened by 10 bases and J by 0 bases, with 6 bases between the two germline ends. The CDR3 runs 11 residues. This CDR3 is CATVTNYGYTF. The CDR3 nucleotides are TGTGCCACCGTAACTAACTATGGCTACACCTTC.

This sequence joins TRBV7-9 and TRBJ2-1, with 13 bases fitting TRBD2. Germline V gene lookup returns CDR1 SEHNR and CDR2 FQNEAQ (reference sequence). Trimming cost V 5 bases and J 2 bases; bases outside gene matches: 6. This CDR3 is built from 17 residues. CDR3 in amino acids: CASSQRTSGSPYNEQFF. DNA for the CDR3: TGTGCCAGCAGCCAAAGGACTAGCGGGAGCCCCTACAATGAGCAGTTCTTC.

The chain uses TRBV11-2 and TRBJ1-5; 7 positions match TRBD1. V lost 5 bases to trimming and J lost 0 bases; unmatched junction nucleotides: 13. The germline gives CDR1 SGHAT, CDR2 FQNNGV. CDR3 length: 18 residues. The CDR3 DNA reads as TGTGCCAGCAGCCCCCGGACAGGTACCCTATTTAGCAATCAGCCCCAGCATTTT. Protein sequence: CASSPRTGTLFSNQPQHF. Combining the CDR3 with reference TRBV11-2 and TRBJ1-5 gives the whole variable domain EAGVAQSPRYKIIEKRQSVAFWCNPISGHATLYWYQQILGQGPKLLIQFQNNGVVDDSQLPKDRFSAERLKGVDSTLKIQPAKLEDSAVYLCASSPRTGTLFSNQPQHFGDGTRLSIL.

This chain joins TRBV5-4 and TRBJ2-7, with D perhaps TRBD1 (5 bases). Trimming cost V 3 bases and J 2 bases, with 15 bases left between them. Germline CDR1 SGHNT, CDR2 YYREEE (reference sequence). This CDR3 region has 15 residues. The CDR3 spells CASSSIQGLAYEQYF. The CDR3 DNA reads TGTGCCAGCAGCTCGATTCAGGGATTGGCCTACGAGCAGTACTTC.

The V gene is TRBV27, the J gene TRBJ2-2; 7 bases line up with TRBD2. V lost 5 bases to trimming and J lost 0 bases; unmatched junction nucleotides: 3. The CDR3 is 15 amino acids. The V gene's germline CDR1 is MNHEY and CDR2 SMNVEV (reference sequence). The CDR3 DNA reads TGTGCCAGCAGTCGGGACTACGCGAACACCGGGGAGCTGTTTTTT. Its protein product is CASSRDYANTGELFF.

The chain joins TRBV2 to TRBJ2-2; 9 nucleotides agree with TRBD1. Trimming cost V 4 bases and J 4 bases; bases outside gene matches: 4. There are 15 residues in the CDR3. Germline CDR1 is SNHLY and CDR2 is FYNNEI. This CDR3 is CASSADRGSTGELFF. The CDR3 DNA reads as TGTGCCAGCAGTGCAGACAGGGGGAGCACCGGGGAGCTGTTTTTT.

As DNA, the CDR3 is TGTGCCAGCAGCGTAGCTACTACGCGGAACAGGGGGTATGAGCAGTTCTTC. Translating it yields CASSVATTRNRGYEQFF. The V gene is TRBV9, the J gene TRBJ2-1, with 8 bases lining up with TRBD1. This CDR3 is built from 17 residues. J gave up 8 bases and V 0 bases, and 13 bases lay outside the gene matches. Germline CDR1 reads SGDLS; CDR2 reads YYNGEE.

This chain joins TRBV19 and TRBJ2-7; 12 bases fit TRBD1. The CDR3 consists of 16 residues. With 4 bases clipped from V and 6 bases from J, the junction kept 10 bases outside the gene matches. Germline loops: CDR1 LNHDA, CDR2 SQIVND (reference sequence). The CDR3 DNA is TGTGCCAGTAGTAATCTCGGGACAGGGGGCAGATCCGAGCAGTACTTC. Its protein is CASSNLGTGGRSEQYF.